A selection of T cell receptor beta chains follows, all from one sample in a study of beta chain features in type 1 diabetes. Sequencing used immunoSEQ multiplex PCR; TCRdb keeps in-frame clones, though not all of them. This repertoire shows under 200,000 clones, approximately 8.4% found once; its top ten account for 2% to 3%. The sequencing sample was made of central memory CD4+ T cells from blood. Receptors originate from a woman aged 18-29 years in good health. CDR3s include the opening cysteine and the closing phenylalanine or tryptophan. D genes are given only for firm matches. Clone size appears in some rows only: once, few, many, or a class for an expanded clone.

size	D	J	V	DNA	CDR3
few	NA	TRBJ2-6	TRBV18	TGTGCCAGCTCACCTCCAGGCAGCTCTGGGGCCAACGTCCTGACTTTC	CASSPPGSSGANVLTF
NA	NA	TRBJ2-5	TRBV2	TGTGCCAGCAGTGAACTGGCCCAAGAGACCCAGTACTTC	CASSELAQETQYF
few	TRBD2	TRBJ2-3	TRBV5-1	TGCGCCAGCAGGAGGACTAGCGGGACCGATACGCAGTATTTT	CASRRTSGTDTQYF
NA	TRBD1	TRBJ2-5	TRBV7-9	TGTGCCAGCAGCTTAGGAGACAGGGGCGGAAGGGAGACCCAGTACTTC	CASSLGDRGGRETQYF
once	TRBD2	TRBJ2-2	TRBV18	TGTGCCAGCTCACCATCTAGCGGGAGGAACACCGGGGAGCTGTTTTTT	CASSPSSGRNTGELFF
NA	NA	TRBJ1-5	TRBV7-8	TGTGCCAGCAGCTTCGGGGGTTCGAGGGATAGGAATCAGCCCCAGCATTTT	CASSFGGSRDRNQPQHF
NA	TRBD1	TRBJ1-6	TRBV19	TGTGCCAGTAGTGGTCAGGGGGCAGGATCACCCCTCCACTTT	CASSGQGAGSPLHF
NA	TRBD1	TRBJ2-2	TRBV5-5	TGTGCCAGCAGCACAAGTGGGACAGGGACCGGGGAGCTGTTTTTT	CASSTSGTGTGELFF
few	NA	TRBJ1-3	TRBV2	TGTGCCAGCAGTGCCGAGGACACCATATATTTT	CASSAEDTIYF
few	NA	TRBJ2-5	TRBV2	TGTGCCAGCATAGGGGTAGGAGAGACCCAGTACTTC	CASIGVGETQYF
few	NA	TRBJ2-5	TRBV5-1	TGCGCCAGCAGCCGGACAGAAGAGACCCAGTACTTC	CASSRTEETQYF
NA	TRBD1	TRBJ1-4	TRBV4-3	TGCGCCAGCAGCCAAGATATGGCAGGGGGTGGTGAAAAACTGTTTTTT	CASSQDMAGGGEKLFF
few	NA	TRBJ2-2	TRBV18	TGTGCCAGCTCACCAATGGCGGGGACCACCGGGGAGCTGTTTTTT	CASSPMAGTTGELFF
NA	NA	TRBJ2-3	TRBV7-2	TGTGCCAGCAGCTTAGCCCCTGACTGGACAGATACGCAGTATTTT	CASSLAPDWTDTQYF
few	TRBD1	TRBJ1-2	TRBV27	TGTGCCAGCAGCCCCCGGGACAGAGCTTACTATGGCTACACCTTC	CASSPRDRAYYGYTF
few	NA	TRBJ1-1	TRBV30	TGTGCCTGGAACCGGGGGAGAGGCACTGAAGCTTTCTTT	CAWNRGRGTEAFF
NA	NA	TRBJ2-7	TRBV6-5	TGTGCCAGCGTAACAGGTTTCCCTTCCTACGAGCAGTACTTC	CASVTGFPSYEQYF
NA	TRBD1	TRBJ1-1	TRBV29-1	TGCAGCTTCGACAGGGGGGTGAACACTGAAGCTTTCTTT	CSFDRGVNTEAFF
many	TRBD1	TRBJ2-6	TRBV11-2	TGTGCCAGCAGCCCACTCGGACAGGGGTCTGGGGCCAACGTCCTGACTTTC	CASSPLGQGSGANVLTF
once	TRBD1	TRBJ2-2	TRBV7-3	TGTGCCAGCAGCCCCAGGGGACAGGGGGCCGGGGAGCTGTTTTTT	CASSPRGQGAGELFF
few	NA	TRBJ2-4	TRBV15	TGTGCCACCAGCAGAGCCAGACTAGATATAGCCAAAAACATTCAGTACTTC	CATSRARLDIAKNIQYF
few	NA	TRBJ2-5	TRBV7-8	TGTGCCAGCAGCTTAAGTCAACATAGCGTAGAGACCCAGTACTTC	CASSLSQHSVETQYF
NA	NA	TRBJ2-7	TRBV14	TGTGCCAGCAGCCAAGATACAGGGAAGCAGTACTTC	CASSQDTGKQYF
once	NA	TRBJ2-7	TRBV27	TGTGCCAGCAAGTGGTCCGGGGGACCCTACGAGCAGTACTTC	CASKWSGGPYEQYF
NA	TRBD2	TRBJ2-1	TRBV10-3	TGTGCCATCGGCCTAGCGGGGGGGCCTGGTGAGCAGTTCTTC	CAIGLAGGPGEQFF
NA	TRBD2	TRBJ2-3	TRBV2	TGTGCCAGCAGTCCTCTAGCGGGGAAGGAGGTAGATACGCAGTATTTT	CASSPLAGKEVDTQYF
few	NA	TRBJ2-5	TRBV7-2	TGTGCCAGCAGCCTCCTGGGGAGCGCCGGAGAGACCCAGTACTTC	CASSLLGSAGETQYF
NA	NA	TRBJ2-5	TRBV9	TGTGCCAGCAGCGTCCAGGGTTCGCAAGAGACCCAGTACTTC	CASSVQGSQETQYF
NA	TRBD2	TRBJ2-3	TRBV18	TGTGCCAGCTCACCTAGCGGGAGGGATGATACGCAGTATTTT	CASSPSGRDDTQYF
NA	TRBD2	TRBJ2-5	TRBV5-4	TGTGCCAGCAGCAGTGGGACTAGCGGGACAGAGACCCAGTACTTC	CASSSGTSGTETQYF
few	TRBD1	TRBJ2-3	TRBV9	TGTGCCAGCAGCCCAACGACAGGGCGCACAGATACGCAGTATTTT	CASSPTTGRTDTQYF
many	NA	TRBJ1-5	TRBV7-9	TGTGCCAGCAGCCTCTCGGGGGGCCCCAGAAATCAGCCCCAGCATTTT	CASSLSGGPRNQPQHF
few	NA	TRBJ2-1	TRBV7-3	TGTGCCAGCAGCCCCGCGGGGAGTTATCGTGAGCAGTTCTTC	CASSPAGSYREQFF
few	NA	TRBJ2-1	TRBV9	TGTGCCAGCAGCGTAGACCAGGGAGGTGAGCAGTTCTTC	CASSVDQGGEQFF
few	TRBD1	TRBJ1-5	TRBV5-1	TGCGCCAGCAGCTGGACAGGGGGTAGCAATCAGCCCCAGCATTTT	CASSWTGGSNQPQHF
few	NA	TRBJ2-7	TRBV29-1	TGCAGCGTTTGGTTTGGGGGGACCTACGAGCAGTACTTC	CSVWFGGTYEQYF
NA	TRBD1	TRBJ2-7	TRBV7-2	TGTGCCAGCAGCTTTGGTAGTGGGACAGGGGACTACGAGCAGTACTTC	CASSFGSGTGDYEQYF
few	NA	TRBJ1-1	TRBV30	TGTGCCTGGAATCTAGGAAAATACGCTGAAGCTTTCTTT	CAWNLGKYAEAFF
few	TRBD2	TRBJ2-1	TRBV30	TGTGCCTGGAGCCCGGGACTAAGCTACAATGAGCAGTTCTTC	CAWSPGLSYNEQFF
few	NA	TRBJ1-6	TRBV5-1	TGCGCCAGCAGCTTGTCGGACGGGGTTTGGTCACCCCTCCACTTT	CASSLSDGVWSPLHF
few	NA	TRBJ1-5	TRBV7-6	TGTGCCAGCAGCTTAGTCGGGCAGCCCCAGCATTTT	CASSLVGQPQHF
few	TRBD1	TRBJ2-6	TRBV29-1	TGCAGCGTCTCCAACCCGGGACAGGGTTTCTCTGGGGCCAACGTCCTGACTTTC	CSVSNPGQGFSGANVLTF
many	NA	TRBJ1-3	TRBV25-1	TGTGCCAGCATGGTTGGGTTCGGCGGAGGCTCTGGAAACACCATATATTTT	CASMVGFGGGSGNTIYF
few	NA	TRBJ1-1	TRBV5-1	TGCGCCAGCAGCTTGGGGGCCAGCTACACTGAAGCTTTCTTT	CASSLGASYTEAFF
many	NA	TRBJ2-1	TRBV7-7	TGTGCTAGCAGCCGTACAACAGGTACCTACAATGAGCAGTTCTTC	CASSRTTGTYNEQFF